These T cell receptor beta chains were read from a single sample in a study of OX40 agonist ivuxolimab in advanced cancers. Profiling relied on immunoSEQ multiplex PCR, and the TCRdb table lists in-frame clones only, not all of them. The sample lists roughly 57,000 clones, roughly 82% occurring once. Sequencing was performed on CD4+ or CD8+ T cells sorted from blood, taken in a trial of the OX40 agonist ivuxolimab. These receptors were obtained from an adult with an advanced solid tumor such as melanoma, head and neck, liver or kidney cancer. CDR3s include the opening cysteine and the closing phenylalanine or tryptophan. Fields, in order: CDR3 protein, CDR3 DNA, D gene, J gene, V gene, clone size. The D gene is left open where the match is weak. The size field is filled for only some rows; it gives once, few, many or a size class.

CASSPGTGAVSGNTIYF	TGTGCCAGCAGCCCCGGGACAGGAGCAGTCTCTGGAAACACCATATATTTT	TRBD1	TRBJ1-3	TRBV5-4	-
CASSYLGTEAFF	TGTGCCAGCAGTTATCTGGGGACTGAAGCTTTCTTT	-	TRBJ1-1	TRBV28	-
CAISAASTDTQYF	TGTGCCATCAGTGCGGCGAGCACAGATACGCAGTATTTT	-	TRBJ2-3	TRBV10-3	-
CASSKRGREETQYF	TGTGCCAGCAGCAAAAGGGGCAGGGAAGAGACCCAGTACTTC	-	TRBJ2-5	TRBV21-1	-
CASSYGGAAPGETQYF	TGTGCCAGCAGTTACGGGGGGGCTGCCCCCGGGGAGACCCAGTACTTC	-	TRBJ2-5	TRBV6-5	-
CASSIASGPGGDTQYF	TGTGCCAGTAGTATAGCTTCGGGGCCGGGGGGAGATACGCAGTATTTT	TRBD2	TRBJ2-3	TRBV19	-
CASSRDINYGYTF	TGTGCCAGCAGCAGGGATATTAACTATGGCTACACCTTC	-	TRBJ1-2	TRBV2	-
CASSAQTNTGELFF	TGTGCCAGCAGCGCGCAGACGAACACCGGGGAGCTGTTTTTT	-	TRBJ2-2	TRBV9	-
CASSPARGGEAFF	TGTGCCAGCAGTCCTGCCCGAGGGGGTGAAGCTTTCTTT	-	TRBJ1-1	TRBV28	once
CASSFGPRRGHGYTF	TGTGCCAGCAGCTTCGGACCCCGCAGGGGGCATGGCTACACCTTC	TRBD1	TRBJ1-2	TRBV7-2	-
CASSLQGVAFF	TGTGCCAGCAGCTTACAGGGTGTGGCTTTCTTT	-	TRBJ1-1	TRBV7-9	-
CASGGDRVNEQYF	TGTGCCAGCGGAGGGGACAGGGTGAACGAGCAGTACTTC	TRBD1	TRBJ2-7	TRBV5-4	-
CATSRVLGWTGDSPLHF	TGTGCCACCAGCAGAGTCCTCGGGTGGACAGGGGATTCACCCCTCCACTTT	TRBD1	TRBJ1-6	TRBV15	-
CASSLVAAGVGEQYF	TGTGCCAGCAGCTTAGTGGCGGCCGGGGTTGGCGAGCAGTACTTC	-	TRBJ2-7	TRBV11-1	-
CASSRQGLRADTQYF	TGTGCCAGCTCCCGTCAGGGACTGAGGGCAGATACGCAGTATTTT	-	TRBJ2-3	TRBV6-5	-
CASRSGTGVTEAFF	TGTGCCAGCAGATCCGGGACAGGGGTTACTGAAGCTTTCTTT	TRBD1	TRBJ1-1	TRBV6-4	-
CASSLGGQIYGYTF	TGTGCCAGCAGCTTAGGTGGACAGATCTATGGCTACACCTTC	-	TRBJ1-2	TRBV7-2	-
CASSQGQNTEAFF	TGCGCCAGCAGCCAAGGACAGAACACTGAAGCTTTCTTT	-	TRBJ1-1	TRBV4-3	-
CASSLVSGGSLNTEAFF	TGTGCCAGCAGCTTAGTATCCGGCGGCAGCCTGAACACTGAAGCTTTCTTT	-	TRBJ1-1	TRBV7-8	-
CASKRAGGRETQYF	TGTGCCAGCAAACGGGCAGGGGGCCGAGAGACCCAGTACTTC	TRBD1	TRBJ2-5	TRBV2	-
CASSLGAGGGYEQYF	TGTGCCAGCAGCTTAGGGGCGGGGGGTGGCTACGAGCAGTACTTC	TRBD2	TRBJ2-7	TRBV7-6	-
CASSFPATGGMTYEQYF	TGTGCCAGCAGCTTCCCGGCGACAGGGGGCATGACCTACGAGCAGTACTTC	TRBD1	TRBJ2-7	TRBV7-2	-
CASSLVGRIEAFF	TGTGCCAGCAGCTTGGTCGGGCGTATTGAAGCTTTCTTT	-	TRBJ1-1	TRBV5-4	-
CASSLDGRAGELFF	TGTGCCAGCAGCTTGGATGGGAGGGCCGGGGAGCTGTTTTTT	TRBD2	TRBJ2-2	TRBV7-8	once
CASSQPVRTDSYEQYF	TGTGCCAGCAGCCAGCCCGTTCGGACAGACTCCTACGAGCAGTACTTC	-	TRBJ2-7	TRBV14	-
CASSPASLNTEAFF	TGTGCCAGCAGCCCCGCCAGCTTGAACACTGAAGCTTTCTTT	-	TRBJ1-1	TRBV9	-
CASSTRAQGSNEKLFF	TGTGCCAGCAGTACTCGGGCCCAAGGGTCTAATGAAAAACTGTTTTTT	-	TRBJ1-4	TRBV9	-
CASSEFVNTEAFF	TGTGCCAGCAGTGAGTTCGTGAACACTGAAGCTTTCTTT	-	TRBJ1-1	TRBV6-1	-
CSAGQGPQHF	TGCAGTGCGGGACAGGGGCCCCAGCATTTT	TRBD1	TRBJ1-5	TRBV20-1	-
CASSEEWPGGYGYTF	TGTGCCAGCAGTGAAGAGTGGCCAGGGGGATATGGCTACACCTTC	TRBD1	TRBJ1-2	TRBV6-1	-
CASSQGGLARNEQFF	TGCGCCAGCAGCCAAGGGGGACTAGCGCGGAATGAGCAGTTCTTC	TRBD2	TRBJ2-1	TRBV4-1	-
CASSPDRAATNEKLLF	TGCGCCAGCAGCCCGGACAGGGCCGCAACTAATGAAAAACTGCTTTTT	TRBD1	TRBJ1-4	TRBV5-1	-
CATSRERKSTDTQYF	TGTGCCACCAGCAGAGAAAGGAAAAGCACAGATACGCAGTATTTT	-	TRBJ2-3	TRBV15	-
CASRLGGEGFQYF	TGTGCCAGCAGACTGGGAGGGGAGGGTTTTCAGTACTTC	TRBD2	TRBJ2-4	TRBV6-1	-
CASGSGGNYGYTF	TGTGCCAGCGGGTCGGGGGGTAACTATGGCTACACCTTC	-	TRBJ1-2	TRBV7-9	-
CASSIVREGNQPQHF	TGTGCCAGTAGTATTGTCAGGGAAGGCAATCAGCCCCAGCATTTT	-	TRBJ1-5	TRBV19	-
CASSFTSVSYEQYF	TGTGCCAGCAGTTTTACTAGCGTATCCTACGAGCAGTACTTC	TRBD2	TRBJ2-7	TRBV27	-
CASSLPPGTSLGGNEQFF	TGTGCCAGCAGCTTACCTCCCGGGACTAGTTTGGGGGGGAATGAGCAGTTCTTC	TRBD2	TRBJ2-1	TRBV7-2	-
CASSLESVAQAFF	TGCGCCAGCAGCTTGGAAAGTGTAGCCCAAGCTTTCTTT	-	TRBJ1-1	TRBV5-1	-
CASSMDRVRTEAFF	TGTGCCAGTAGTATGGACAGGGTAAGGACTGAAGCTTTCTTT	TRBD1	TRBJ1-1	TRBV19	-
CASTAGTTYEQYF	TGTGCCAGCACGGCGGGGACTACCTACGAGCAGTACTTC	TRBD2	TRBJ2-7	TRBV6-5	-